This T cell receptor beta chain was identified in a study of shared clonotypes between healthy human individuals. Execution of the assay was at deep level. Every subset's genomic DNA went evenly onto several immunoSEQ plates. The repertoire was sequenced with immunoSEQ multiplex PCR; TCRdb's copy has only in-frame clones and lacks some. The sample includes about 480,000 clones, about three quarters of them seen just once. V was pared by 2 bases and J by 3 bases, with 7 bases between. The CDR3 sequence is 13 residues long. Per germline, CDR1 KGHSH and CDR2 LQKENI. Healthy HIV-negative adults without recent acute infections or vaccinations served as donors. Around 100 million PBMCs were counted before genomic DNA extraction. About this clone: The same CDR3 also results from other DNA sequences found in this sample.

The chain couples TRBV18 to TRBJ1-1; the D is unclear. This clonotype was sampled from a woman aged 35 to 49 in good health. Some clones in this sample may be carry-over from other donors' samples. Sequenced: PBMCs. The CDR3: CASSPRVDTEAFF. In DNA, the CDR3 is TGTGCCAGCTCACCAAGGGTGGACACTGAAGCTTTCTTT.